These 6 T cell receptor beta chains were sequenced from one sample in a study of blood T cell repertoires in COVID-19 (dated by TCRdb to about 2020). The library was obtained by the immunoSEQ multiplex PCR assay. Held by TCRdb, this immuneACCESS table contains in-frame sequences only and omits some clones. Under half of the omission traces to an unresolved V gene where checked; the cause of the rest is unknown. The sample table records about 140,000 clones; 84% of these occur just once. The top ten hold under 7% of the sample. Sequenced input: PBMCs or T cells enriched from blood (not recorded which). Every receptor here comes from a man aged 35 to 55 with acute COVID-19.

In its sample, this clone was seen once. In DNA, the CDR3 is TGTGCCAGCAGCCAAAGGTTTGAGGGGGAAATCTATGGCTACACCTTC. Translating gives CASSQRFEGEIYGYTF. The chain links TRBV3-1 (or the pseudogene TRBV3-2) to TRBJ1-2; possibly TRBD1 for D (6 bases). The CDR3 sequence is 16 residues long. The ends were cut back, 2 bases at V and 4 bases at J, with 17 bases in the middle. CDR1 is LGHDT and CDR2 is YNNKEL in the germline V gene (reference sequence).

V usage is TRBV11-3 and J usage is TRBJ2-3; 11 nucleotides agree with TRBD2. The CDR3 extends over 15 amino acids. Germline V CDR1 and CDR2: SGHNT, YENEEA. V trimming: 6 bases; J trimming: 2 bases; junction bases outside the gene matches: 4. The CDR3 bases are TGTGCCAGCAGTTCGGGACTAGCGGACACAGATACGCAGTATTTT. Translation gives CASSSGLADTDTQYF.

V is TRBV19 and J is TRBJ2-2, with 7 bases identical to TRBD2. The length of the CDR3 is 20 residues. Germline V CDR1 and CDR2: LNHDA, SQIVND (reference sequence). The ends lost 3 bases at V and 1 base at J; junction bases unmatched: 17. In nucleotides, the CDR3 is TGTGCCAGTAGTATTTATGCCTCAGCGCTAGCGGAGGGGAACACCGGGGAGCTGTTTTTT. Its translation is CASSIYASALAEGNTGELFF.

This clone has just one count. The chain has TRBV27 and TRBJ2-7; 8 positions agree with TRBD1. The CDR3 totals 15 residues. Looked up from germline, CDR1 is MNHEY and CDR2 is SMNVEV (reference sequence). V lost 5 bases and J lost 6; bases outside the gene matches: 12. In DNA form, the CDR3 reads TGTGCCAGCAGTCCTCGGACAGGGACTTTGGGCGAGCAGTACTTC. Protein sequence: CASSPRTGTLGEQYF.

The chain is built from TRBV7-2 and TRBJ2-2; D remains unclear. CDR3 size: 13 residues. CDR1 SGHTA and CDR2 FQGNSA come from the germline V gene. The V gene lost 8 bases and the J gene lost 1 base, with 8 bases spanning the gap. DNA of the CDR3: TGTGCCAGCCATAGCTGGAACACCGGGGAGCTGTTTTTT. The encoded protein is CASHSWNTGELFF.

The chain carries TRBV10-3 and TRBJ2-1; TRBD2 aligns across 10 bases. Germline trimming cut 1 base from V and 9 bases from J; bases unmatched to any gene: 3. Germline V gene sequence: CDR1 ENHRY, CDR2 SYGVKD. The CDR3 is 14 residues long. CDR3 DNA sequence: TGTGCCATCAGTGAGTATAGCGGGGGGCCTGAGCAGTTCTTC. Translated: CAISEYSGGPEQFF.